The 10 T cell receptor beta chains reported below all come from one sample, sequenced in a study of blood T cell repertoires in COVID-19. TCRdb's table, derived via immunoSEQ multiplex PCR, lists solely in-frame clones and lacks some. The sample lists a few hundred thousand clones, approximately 90% occurring once. The material sequenced was PBMCs or T cells enriched from blood (not recorded which). Receptor source: a man aged 18 to 30 with acute COVID-19.

The chain carries TRBV5-8 and TRBJ2-7; 8 positions match TRBD2. The CDR3 totals 20 residues. CDR1 is SGHTS and CDR2 is YDEGEE in the germline V gene. V shed 5 bases and J 0 bases; nucleotides not matched to a gene: 22. The CDR3 bases are TGTGCCAGCAGACCAAAGGGGGGCAGGCGCGGGAGGTTCTTCTCCTACGAGCAGTACTTC. It yields the protein CASRPKGGRRGRFFSYEQYF.

This chain links TRBV5-5 with TRBJ2-3, with 7 bases lining up with TRBD2. Germline assignment: CDR1 SGHKS and CDR2 YYEKEE (reference sequence). The CDR3 is 17 residues long. The ends lost 0 bases at V and 3 bases at J; junction bases unmatched: 10. The CDR3, as DNA: TGTGCCAGCAGCTTGGTAGTTCGGCTAGCGGAGACAGATACGCAGTATTTT. This codes for CASSLVVRLAETDTQYF.

The V and J genes are TRBV5-6 and TRBJ1-5, with a weak D call TRBD1 (5 bases). The germline V gene has CDR1 SGHDT and CDR2 YYEEEE. V was trimmed by 4 bases and J by 9 bases, leaving 17 bases between them. The CDR3 loop spans 14 amino acids. Here the CDR3 DNA reads TGTGCCAGCAGCGATAGACAGATGACGGGGCCCCAGCATTTT. This translates into CASSDRQMTGPQHF.

The genes are TRBV9 and TRBJ2-1; 7 nucleotides line up with TRBD2. Germline V gene sequence: CDR1 SGDLS, CDR2 YYNGEE. Losses at the gene ends were 3 bases for V and 6 bases for J; bases not matched to a gene: 12. The CDR3 loop spans 16 amino acids. CDR3 residues: CASSAQRGGSGNEQFF. CDR3 nucleotide sequence: TGTGCCAGCAGCGCCCAAAGAGGCGGGAGCGGCAATGAGCAGTTCTTC.

The gene calls are TRBV3-1 (or the pseudogene TRBV3-2) and TRBJ1-3; perhaps TRBD1 as D (5 bases). The germline V gene encodes CDR1 LGHDT and CDR2 YNNKEL (reference sequence). This CDR3 has 22 amino acids. Trimming pared 3 bases from V and 5 bases from J, leaving 35 bases between. CDR3 in amino acids: CASSHPVKPPYVSWSGRNTIYF. The CDR3 coding sequence is TGTGCCAGCAGCCACCCCGTTAAACCTCCCTATGTGAGTTGGTCAGGGAGAAACACCATATATTTT.

As concerns this clone: The junction and the germline gene differ at one end; a read error may be behind it. J is TRBJ2-3 and V is TRBV29-1; 10 bases are a match to TRBD2. This CDR3 region has 15 residues. Germline loops: CDR1 SQVTM, CDR2 ANQGSEA. In DNA, the CDR3 is TGCAGCGTTGAACTACTAGCGGGACCCACAAATACGCAGTATTTT. Translated, it gives CSVELLAGPTNTQYF.

The CDR3 loop reads CASSFAGGNEQFF. The CDR3 bases are TGTGCCAGCAGCTTCGCCGGGGGCAATGAGCAGTTCTTC. This chain connects TRBV5-4 to TRBJ2-1, with a possible D match to TRBD2 (6 bases). The CDR3 length is 13 residues. V lost 2 bases and J lost 6, with 9 bases in between. Germline V gene lookup returns CDR1 SGHNT and CDR2 YYREEE (reference sequence). Combining the CDR3 with reference TRBV5-4 and TRBJ2-1 gives the whole variable domain ETGVTQSPTHLIKTRGQQVTLRCSSQSGHNTVSWYQQALGQGPQFIFQYYREEENGRGNFPPRFSGLQFPNYSSELNVNALELDDSALYLCASSFAGGNEQFFGPGTRLTVL.

This rearrangement joins TRBV11-2 to TRBJ2-7; 8 bases agree with TRBD2. The V gene end was trimmed by 2 bases and the J gene end by 7 bases; junction bases not matched to a gene: 4. The CDR3 sequence is 13 residues long. The germline V gene has CDR1 SGHAT and CDR2 FQNNGV. This chain's CDR3 is CASSLRAGDEQYF. The CDR3 coding sequence is TGTGCCAGCAGCTTAAGAGCGGGAGATGAGCAGTACTTC.

V gene TRBV2 combines with J gene TRBJ2-5; 7 bases fit TRBD2. The J segment lost 2 bases and the V segment lost 11 bases, leaving 5 bases of the junction unmatched. CDR1 is SNHLY and CDR2 is FYNNEI in the germline V gene. CDR3 length: 12 amino acids. This CDR3 is CAGSGTQETQYF. CDR3 nucleotide sequence: TGTGCCGGAAGCGGGACTCAAGAGACCCAGTACTTC. The full variable domain, with the rest looked up from reference TRBV2 and TRBJ2-5, is EPEVTQTPSHQVTQMGQEVILRCVPISNHLYFYWYRQILGQKVEFLVSFYNNEISEKSEIFDDQFSVERPDGSNFTLKIRSTKLEDSAMYFCAGSGTQETQYFGPGTRLLVL.

The chain couples TRBV11-3 to TRBJ2-5, with a weak D call TRBD1 (5 bases). V was trimmed by 4 bases and J by 2 bases, leaving 11 bases between them. The germline V gene has CDR1 SGHNT and CDR2 YENEEA. The CDR3 contains 14 residues. CDR3 bases: TGTGCCAGCAGCTCAGGGATAGGGCAAGAGACCCAGTACTTC. This encodes CASSSGIGQETQYF.